This TCR beta chain came from a study of T cells in Graves' hyperthyroidism and ophthalmopathy. Authors of the study amplified TCR beta CDR3 regions from RNA transcripts. An initial round of RT-PCR targeting the TCR CDR3 relied on the HTBI primer set. TCRdb used MiXCR to reprocess the multiplex PCR reads, holding one entry per CDR3 protein. Among under 350,000 distinct CDR3 sequences, approximately 15% were seen once, and the ten largest hold over 45%. Many counts were recorded for this clonotype. The germline V gene encodes CDR1 WSHSY and CDR2 SAAADI. V was pared by 8 bases and J by 4 bases, with 14 bases between. This CDR3 is built from 13 residues. The study left out patients who had uncontrolled infection, other autoimmune disease, pregnancy or lactation.

The rearrangement joins TRBV10-2 to TRBJ1-1; D uncertain. What was sequenced was blood. The sequence came from a woman in her sixties with Graves' ophthalmopathy. The CDR3 sequence is CASGLQSGTEAFF. In nucleotides, the CDR3 is TGCGCCAGCGGCCTTCAGTCCGGCACTGAAGCTTTCTTT.